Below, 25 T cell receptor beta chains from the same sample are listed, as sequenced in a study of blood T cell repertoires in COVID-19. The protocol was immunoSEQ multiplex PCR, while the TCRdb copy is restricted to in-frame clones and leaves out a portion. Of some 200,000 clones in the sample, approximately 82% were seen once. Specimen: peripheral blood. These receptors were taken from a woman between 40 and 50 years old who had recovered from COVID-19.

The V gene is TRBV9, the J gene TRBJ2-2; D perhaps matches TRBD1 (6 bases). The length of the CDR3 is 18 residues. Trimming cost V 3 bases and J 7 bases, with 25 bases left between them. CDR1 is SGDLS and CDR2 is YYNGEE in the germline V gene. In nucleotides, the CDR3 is TGTGCCAGCAGCGCGCCGGGGTCTGGGGCAGGGGCAGTCGGGGAGCTGTTTTTT. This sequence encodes CASSAPGSGAGAVGELFF. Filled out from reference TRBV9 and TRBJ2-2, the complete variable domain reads DSGVTQTPKHLITATGQRVTLRCSPRSGDLSVYWYQQSLDQGLQFLIQYYNGEERAKGNILERFSAQQFPDLHSELNLSSLELGDSALYFCASSAPGSGAGAVGELFFGEGSRLTVL.

The CDR3 spells CASSPQGTNEQFF. As DNA, the CDR3 is TGTGCCAGCAGTCCTCAGGGTACGAATGAGCAGTTCTTC. The V and J genes are TRBV7-2 and TRBJ2-1; possibly TRBD1 for D (5 bases). CDR3 length: 13 amino acids. Per the germline V gene, CDR1 is SGHTA and CDR2 is FQGNSA. V lost 6 bases and J lost 7, with 13 bases in between.

The CDR3 region is CASSSDSNREQYF. For the CDR3, the DNA is TGTGCCAGCTCTTCGGACAGTAACCGGGAACAGTACTTC. This sequence joins TRBV18 and TRBJ2-7; tentatively, D is TRBD1 (6 bases). Germline-derived CDR1 and CDR2 are KGHSH and LQKENI. The CDR3 runs 13 residues. The germline V and J ends were trimmed by 6 bases and 10 bases, with 19 bases remaining between them.

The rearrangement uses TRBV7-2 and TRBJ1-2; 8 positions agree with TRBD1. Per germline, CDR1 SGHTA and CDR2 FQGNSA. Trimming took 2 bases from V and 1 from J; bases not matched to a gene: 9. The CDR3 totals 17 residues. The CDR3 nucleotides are TGTGCCAGCAGCTTACCCACGACAGGGGCCATTAACTATGGCTACACCTTC. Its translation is CASSLPTTGAINYGYTF. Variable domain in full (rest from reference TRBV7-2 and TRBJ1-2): GAGVSQSPSNKVTEKGKDVELRCDPISGHTALYWYRQSLGQGLEFLIYFQGNSAPDKSGLPSDRFSAERTGGSVSTLTIQRTQQEDSAVYLCASSLPTTGAINYGYTFGSGTRLTVV.

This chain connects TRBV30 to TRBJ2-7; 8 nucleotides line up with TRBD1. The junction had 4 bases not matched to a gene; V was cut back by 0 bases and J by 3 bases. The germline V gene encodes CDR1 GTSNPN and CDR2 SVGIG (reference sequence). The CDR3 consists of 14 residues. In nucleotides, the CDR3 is TGTGCCTGGAGTGTAGGACAGGGCTACTACGAGCAGTACTTC. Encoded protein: CAWSVGQGYYEQYF.

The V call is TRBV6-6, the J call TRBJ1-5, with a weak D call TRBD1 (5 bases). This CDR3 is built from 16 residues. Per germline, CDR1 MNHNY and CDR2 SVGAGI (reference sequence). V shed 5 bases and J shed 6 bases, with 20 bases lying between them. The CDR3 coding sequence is TGTGCCAGCAGTCCCTCTTTGGGCGGGGGAGGTCAGCCCCAGCATTTT. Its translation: CASSPSLGGGGQPQHF.

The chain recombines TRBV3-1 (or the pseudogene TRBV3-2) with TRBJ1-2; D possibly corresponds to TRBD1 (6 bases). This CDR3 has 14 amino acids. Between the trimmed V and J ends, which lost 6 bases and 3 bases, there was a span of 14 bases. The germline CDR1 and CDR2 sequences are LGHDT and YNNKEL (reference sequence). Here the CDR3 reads CASRSRGADYGYTF. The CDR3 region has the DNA TGTGCCAGCAGATCACGGGGGGCGGACTATGGCTACACCTTC.

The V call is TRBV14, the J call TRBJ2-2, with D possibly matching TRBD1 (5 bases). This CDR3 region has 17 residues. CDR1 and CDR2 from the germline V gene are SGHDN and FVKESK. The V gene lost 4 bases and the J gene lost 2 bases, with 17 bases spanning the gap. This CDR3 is CASSPFPAGHNTGELFF. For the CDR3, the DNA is TGTGCCAGCAGCCCTTTTCCCGCAGGACATAACACCGGGGAGCTGTTTTTT.

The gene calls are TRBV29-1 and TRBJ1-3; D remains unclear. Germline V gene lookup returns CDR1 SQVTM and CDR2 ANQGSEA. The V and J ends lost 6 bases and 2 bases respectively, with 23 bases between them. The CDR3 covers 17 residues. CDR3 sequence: CSVARGSFPGAGNTIYF. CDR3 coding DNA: TGCAGCGTCGCCCGCGGATCGTTTCCCGGCGCTGGAAACACCATATATTTT.

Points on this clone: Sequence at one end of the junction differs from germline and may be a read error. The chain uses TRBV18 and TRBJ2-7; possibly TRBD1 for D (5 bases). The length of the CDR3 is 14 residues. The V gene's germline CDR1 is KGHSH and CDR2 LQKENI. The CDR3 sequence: CASSQIDSPSERYF. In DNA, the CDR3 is TGTGCCAGCTCACAAATCGACAGTCCCAGCGAGCGGTACTTC.

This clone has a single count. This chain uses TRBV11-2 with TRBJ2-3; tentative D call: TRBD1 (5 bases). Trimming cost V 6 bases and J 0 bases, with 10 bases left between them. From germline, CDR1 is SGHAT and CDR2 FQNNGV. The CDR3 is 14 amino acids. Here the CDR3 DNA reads TGTGCCAGCAGGTGGGGCCCTAGCACAGATACGCAGTATTTT. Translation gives CASRWGPSTDTQYF.

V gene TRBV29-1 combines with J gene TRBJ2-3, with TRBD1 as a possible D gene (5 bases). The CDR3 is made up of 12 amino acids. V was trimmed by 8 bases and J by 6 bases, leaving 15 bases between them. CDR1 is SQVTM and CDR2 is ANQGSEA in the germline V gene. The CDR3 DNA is TGCAGCTACTGTAGGGGTGACGATACGCAGTATTTT. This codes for CSYCRGDDTQYF.

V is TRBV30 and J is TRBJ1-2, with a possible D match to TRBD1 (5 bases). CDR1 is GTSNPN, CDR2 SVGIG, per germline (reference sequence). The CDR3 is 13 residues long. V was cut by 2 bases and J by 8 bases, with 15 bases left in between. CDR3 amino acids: CAWSPPGRRGYTF. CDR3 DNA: TGTGCCTGGAGTCCCCCAGGGCGTCGCGGCTACACCTTC.

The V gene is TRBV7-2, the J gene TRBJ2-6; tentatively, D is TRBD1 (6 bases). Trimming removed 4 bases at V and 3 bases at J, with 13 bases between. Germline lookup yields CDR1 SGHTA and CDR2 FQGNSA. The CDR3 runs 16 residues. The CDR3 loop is CASSSFTGFGANVLTF. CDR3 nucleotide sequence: TGTGCCAGCAGCTCCTTCACAGGGTTTGGGGCCAACGTCCTGACTTTC.

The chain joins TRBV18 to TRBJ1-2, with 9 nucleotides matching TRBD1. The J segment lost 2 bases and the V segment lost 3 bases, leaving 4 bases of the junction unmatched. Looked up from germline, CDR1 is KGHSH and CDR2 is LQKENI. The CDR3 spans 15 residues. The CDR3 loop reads CASSPGQGWNYGYTF. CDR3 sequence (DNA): TGTGCCAGCTCACCCGGACAGGGGTGGAACTATGGCTACACCTTC. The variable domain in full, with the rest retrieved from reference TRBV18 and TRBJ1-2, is NAGVMQNPRHLVRRRGQEARLRCSPMKGHSHVYWYRQLPEEGLKFMVYLQKENIIDESGMPKERFSAEFPKEGPSILRIQQVVRGDSAAYFCASSPGQGWNYGYTFGSGTRLTVV.

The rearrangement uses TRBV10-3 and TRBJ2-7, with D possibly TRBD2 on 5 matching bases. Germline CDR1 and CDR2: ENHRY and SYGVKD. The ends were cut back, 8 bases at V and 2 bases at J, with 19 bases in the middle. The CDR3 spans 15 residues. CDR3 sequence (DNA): TGTGCCATCGTCAACACGGACTCGCTTCCCTACGAGCAGTACTTC. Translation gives CAIVNTDSLPYEQYF.

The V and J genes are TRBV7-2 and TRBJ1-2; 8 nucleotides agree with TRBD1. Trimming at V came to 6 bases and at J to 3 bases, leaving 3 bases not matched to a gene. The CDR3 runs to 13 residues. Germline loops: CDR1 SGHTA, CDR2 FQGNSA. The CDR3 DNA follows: TGTGCCAGCAGGGACAGGGTGCACTATGGCTACACCTTC. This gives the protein CASRDRVHYGYTF.

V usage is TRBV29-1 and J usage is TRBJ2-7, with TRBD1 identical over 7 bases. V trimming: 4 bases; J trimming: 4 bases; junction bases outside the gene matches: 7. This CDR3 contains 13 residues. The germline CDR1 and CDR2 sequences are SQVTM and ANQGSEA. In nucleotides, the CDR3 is TGCAGCGTTGGGCTAGGGGGCTCTTACGAGCAGTACTTC. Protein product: CSVGLGGSYEQYF.

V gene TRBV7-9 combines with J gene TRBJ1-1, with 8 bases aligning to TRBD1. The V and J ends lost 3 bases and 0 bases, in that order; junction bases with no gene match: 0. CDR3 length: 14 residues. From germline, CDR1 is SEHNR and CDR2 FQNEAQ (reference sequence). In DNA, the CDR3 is TGTGCCAGCAGCTTGACAGGGGTGAACACTGAAGCTTTCTTT. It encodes CASSLTGVNTEAFF.

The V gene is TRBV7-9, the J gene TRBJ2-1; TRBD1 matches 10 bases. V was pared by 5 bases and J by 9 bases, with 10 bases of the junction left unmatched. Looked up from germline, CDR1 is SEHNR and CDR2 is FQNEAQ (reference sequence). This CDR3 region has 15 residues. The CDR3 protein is CASSPGTGVFSEQFF. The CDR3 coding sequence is TGTGCCAGCAGCCCCGGGACAGGGGTTTTTAGTGAGCAGTTCTTC.

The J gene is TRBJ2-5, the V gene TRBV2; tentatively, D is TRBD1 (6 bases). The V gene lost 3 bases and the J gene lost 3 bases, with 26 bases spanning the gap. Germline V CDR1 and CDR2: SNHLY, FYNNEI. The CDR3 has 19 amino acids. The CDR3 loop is CASSETQQGGWAGEETQYF. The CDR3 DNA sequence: TGTGCCAGCAGTGAGACCCAACAGGGCGGCTGGGCCGGGGAAGAGACCCAGTACTTC.

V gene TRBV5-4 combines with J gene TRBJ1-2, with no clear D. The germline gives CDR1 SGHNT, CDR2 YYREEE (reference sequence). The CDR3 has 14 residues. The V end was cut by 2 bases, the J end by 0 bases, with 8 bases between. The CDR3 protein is CASSFMETNYGYTF. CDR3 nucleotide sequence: TGTGCCAGCAGCTTTATGGAGACTAACTATGGCTACACCTTC.

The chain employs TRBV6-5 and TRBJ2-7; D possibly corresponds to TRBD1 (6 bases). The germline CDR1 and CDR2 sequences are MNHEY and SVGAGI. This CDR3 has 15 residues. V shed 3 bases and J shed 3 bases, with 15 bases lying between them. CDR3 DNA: TGTGCCAGCAGTTATTCCGACAGGTCCGGCTACGAGCAGTACTTC. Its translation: CASSYSDRSGYEQYF.

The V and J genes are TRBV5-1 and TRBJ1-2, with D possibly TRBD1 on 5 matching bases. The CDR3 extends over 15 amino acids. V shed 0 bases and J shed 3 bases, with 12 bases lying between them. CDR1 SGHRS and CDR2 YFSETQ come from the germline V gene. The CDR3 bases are TGCGCCAGCAGCTTGGGGGGACTCGGGGACTATGGCTACACCTTC. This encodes CASSLGGLGDYGYTF. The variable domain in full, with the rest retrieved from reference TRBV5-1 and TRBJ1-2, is KAGVTQTPRYLIKTRGQQVTLSCSPISGHRSVSWYQQTPGQGLQFLFEYFSETQRNKGNFPGRFSGRQFSNSRSEMNVSTLELGDSALYLCASSLGGLGDYGYTFGSGTRLTVV.

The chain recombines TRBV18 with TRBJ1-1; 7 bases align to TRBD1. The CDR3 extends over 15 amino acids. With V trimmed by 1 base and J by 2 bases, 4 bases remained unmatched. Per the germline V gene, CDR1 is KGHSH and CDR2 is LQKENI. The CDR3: CASSPLQGENTEAFF. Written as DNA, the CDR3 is TGTGCCAGCTCACCACTCCAGGGGGAAAACACTGAAGCTTTCTTT.